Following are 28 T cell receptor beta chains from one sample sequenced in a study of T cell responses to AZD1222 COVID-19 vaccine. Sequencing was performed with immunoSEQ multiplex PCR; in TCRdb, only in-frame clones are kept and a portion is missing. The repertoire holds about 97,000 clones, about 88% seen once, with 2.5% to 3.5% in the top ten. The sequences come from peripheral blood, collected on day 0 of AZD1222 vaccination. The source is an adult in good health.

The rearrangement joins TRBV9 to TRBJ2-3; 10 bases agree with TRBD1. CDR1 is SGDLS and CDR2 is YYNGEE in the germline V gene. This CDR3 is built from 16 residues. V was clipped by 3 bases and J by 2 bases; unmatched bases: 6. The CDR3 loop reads CASSAGTGVSTDTQYF. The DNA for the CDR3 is TGTGCCAGCAGCGCCGGGACAGGGGTTTCCACAGATACGCAGTATTTT.

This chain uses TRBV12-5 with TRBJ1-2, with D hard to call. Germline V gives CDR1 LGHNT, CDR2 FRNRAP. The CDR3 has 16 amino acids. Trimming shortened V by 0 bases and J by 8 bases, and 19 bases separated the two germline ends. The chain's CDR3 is CASGLVQWSIVGGYTF. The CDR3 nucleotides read TGTGCTAGTGGTTTGGTACAGTGGTCGATAGTTGGCGGCTACACCTTC.

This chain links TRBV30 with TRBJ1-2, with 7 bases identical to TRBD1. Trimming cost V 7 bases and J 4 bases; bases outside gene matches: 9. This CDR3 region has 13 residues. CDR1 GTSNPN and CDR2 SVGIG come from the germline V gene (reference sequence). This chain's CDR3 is CASEGQIAYGYTF. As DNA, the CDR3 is TGTGCCTCGGAGGGACAGATCGCCTATGGCTACACCTTC.

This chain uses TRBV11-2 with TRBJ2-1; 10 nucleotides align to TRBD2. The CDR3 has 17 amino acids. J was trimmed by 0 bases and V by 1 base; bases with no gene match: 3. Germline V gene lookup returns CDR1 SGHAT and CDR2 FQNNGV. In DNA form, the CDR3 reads TGTGCCAGCAGCTTAGGCCTAGCGGGGGACTCCTACAATGAGCAGTTCTTC. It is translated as CASSLGLAGDSYNEQFF.

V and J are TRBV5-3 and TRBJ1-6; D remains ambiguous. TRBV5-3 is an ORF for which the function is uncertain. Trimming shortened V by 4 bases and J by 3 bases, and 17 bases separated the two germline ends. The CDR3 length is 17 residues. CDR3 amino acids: CARSPNPCVVYNSPLHF. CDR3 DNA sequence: TGTGCCAGAAGCCCCAACCCCTGTGTAGTCTATAATTCACCCCTCCACTTT.

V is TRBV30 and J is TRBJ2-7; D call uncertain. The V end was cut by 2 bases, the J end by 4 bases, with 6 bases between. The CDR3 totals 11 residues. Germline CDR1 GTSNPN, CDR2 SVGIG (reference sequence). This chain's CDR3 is CAWSRQYEQYF. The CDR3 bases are TGTGCCTGGAGTAGGCAATACGAGCAGTACTTC.

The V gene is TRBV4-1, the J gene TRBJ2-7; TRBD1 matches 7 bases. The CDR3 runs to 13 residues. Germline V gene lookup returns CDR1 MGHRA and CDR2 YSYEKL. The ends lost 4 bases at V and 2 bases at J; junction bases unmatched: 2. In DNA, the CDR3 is TGCGCCAGCAGCCCAGACAGGGCCTACGAGCAGTACTTC. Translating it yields CASSPDRAYEQYF.

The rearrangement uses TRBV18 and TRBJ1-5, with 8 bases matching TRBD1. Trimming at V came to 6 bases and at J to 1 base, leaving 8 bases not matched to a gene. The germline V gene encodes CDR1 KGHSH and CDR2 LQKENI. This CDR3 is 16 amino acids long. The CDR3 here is CASSPTGVGSNQPQHF. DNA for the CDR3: TGTGCCAGCTCGCCGACAGGGGTGGGAAGCAATCAGCCCCAGCATTTT.

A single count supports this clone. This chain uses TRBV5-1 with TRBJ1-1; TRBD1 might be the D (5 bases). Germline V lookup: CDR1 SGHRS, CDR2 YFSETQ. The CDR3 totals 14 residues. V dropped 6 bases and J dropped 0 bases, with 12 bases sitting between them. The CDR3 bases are TGCGCCAGCAACCTGGGGGATCTGAACACTGAAGCTTTCTTT. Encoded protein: CASNLGDLNTEAFF. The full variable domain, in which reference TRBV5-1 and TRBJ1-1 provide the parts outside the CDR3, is KAGVTQTPRYLIKTRGQQVTLSCSPISGHRSVSWYQQTPGQGLQFLFEYFSETQRNKGNFPGRFSGRQFSNSRSEMNVSTLELGDSALYLCASNLGDLNTEAFFGQGTRLTVV.

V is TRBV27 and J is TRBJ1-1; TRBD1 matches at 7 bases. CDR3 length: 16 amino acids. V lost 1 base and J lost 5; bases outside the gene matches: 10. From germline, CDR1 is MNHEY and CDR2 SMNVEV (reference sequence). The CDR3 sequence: CASSLYQTGSKTEAFF. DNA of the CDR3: TGTGCCAGCAGTTTATATCAGACAGGGAGTAAGACTGAAGCTTTCTTT.

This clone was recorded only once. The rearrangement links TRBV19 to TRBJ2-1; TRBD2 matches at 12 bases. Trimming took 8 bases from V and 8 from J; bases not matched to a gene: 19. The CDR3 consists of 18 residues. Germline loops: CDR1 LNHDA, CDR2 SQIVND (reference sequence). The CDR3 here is CASRGRVRGTSGFDEQFF. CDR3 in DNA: TGTGCCAGTCGAGGCAGGGTGCGTGGGACTAGCGGGTTCGATGAGCAGTTCTTC.

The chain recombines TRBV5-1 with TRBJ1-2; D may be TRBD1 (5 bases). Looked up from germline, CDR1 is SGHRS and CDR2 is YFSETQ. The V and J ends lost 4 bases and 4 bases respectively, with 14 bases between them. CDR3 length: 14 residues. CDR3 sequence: CASSDEGIGYGYTF. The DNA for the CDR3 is TGCGCCAGCAGCGATGAGGGGATTGGCTATGGCTACACCTTC.

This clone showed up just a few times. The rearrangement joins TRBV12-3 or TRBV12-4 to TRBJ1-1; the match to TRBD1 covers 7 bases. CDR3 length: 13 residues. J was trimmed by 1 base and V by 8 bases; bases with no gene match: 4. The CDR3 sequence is CASRQGWNTEAFF. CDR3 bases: TGTGCCAGCCGACAGGGTTGGAACACTGAAGCTTTCTTT.

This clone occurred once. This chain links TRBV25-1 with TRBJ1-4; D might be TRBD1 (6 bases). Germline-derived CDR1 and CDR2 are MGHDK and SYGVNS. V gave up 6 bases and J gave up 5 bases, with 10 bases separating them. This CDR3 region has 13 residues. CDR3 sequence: CASSWGANEKLFF. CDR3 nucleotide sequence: TGTGCCAGCAGCTGGGGGGCAAATGAAAAACTGTTTTTT.

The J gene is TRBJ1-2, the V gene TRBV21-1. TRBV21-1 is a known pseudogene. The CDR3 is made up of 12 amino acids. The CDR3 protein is CASSTLHYGYTF. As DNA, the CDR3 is TGTGCCAGCAGCACCTTGCACTATGGCTACACCTTC.

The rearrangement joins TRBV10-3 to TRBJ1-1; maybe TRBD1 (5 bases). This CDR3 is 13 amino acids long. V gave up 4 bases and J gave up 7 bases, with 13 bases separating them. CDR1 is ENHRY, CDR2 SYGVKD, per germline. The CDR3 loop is CAISASVGGEAFF. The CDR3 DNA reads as TGTGCCATCAGTGCGAGTGTCGGGGGTGAAGCTTTCTTT.

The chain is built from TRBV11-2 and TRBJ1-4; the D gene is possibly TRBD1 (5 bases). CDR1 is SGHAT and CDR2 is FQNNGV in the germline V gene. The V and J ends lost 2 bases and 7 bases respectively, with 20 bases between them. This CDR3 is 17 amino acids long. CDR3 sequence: CASSLRRWQGMGEKLFF. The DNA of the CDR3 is TGTGCCAGCAGCTTACGTCGTTGGCAGGGAATGGGTGAAAAACTGTTTTTT.

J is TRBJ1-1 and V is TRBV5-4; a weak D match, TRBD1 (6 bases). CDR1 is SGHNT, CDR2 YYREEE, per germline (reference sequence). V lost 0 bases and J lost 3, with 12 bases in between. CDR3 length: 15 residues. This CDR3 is CASSLDGKGDTEAFF. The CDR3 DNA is TGTGCCAGCAGCTTGGACGGGAAGGGGGACACTGAAGCTTTCTTT. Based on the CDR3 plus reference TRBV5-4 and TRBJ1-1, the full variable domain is ETGVTQSPTHLIKTRGQQVTLRCSSQSGHNTVSWYQQALGQGPQFIFQYYREEENGRGNFPPRFSGLQFPNYSSELNVNALELDDSALYLCASSLDGKGDTEAFFGQGTRLTVV.

This CDR3 reads CASSLYRGRYEQYF. The CDR3 coding sequence is TGTGCCAGCAGTTTATATAGGGGACGCTACGAGCAGTACTTC. This chain joins TRBV28 and TRBJ2-7; either TRBD1 or TRBD2 may fit D (5 bases each). Deletions cut 1 base from V and 3 bases from J, with 10 bases between. This CDR3 is built from 14 residues. Germline assignment: CDR1 MDHEN and CDR2 SYDVKM.

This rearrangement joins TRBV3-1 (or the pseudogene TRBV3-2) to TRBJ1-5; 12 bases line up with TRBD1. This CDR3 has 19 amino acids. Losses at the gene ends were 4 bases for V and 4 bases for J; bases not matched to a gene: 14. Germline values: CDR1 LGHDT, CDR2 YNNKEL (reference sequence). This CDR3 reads CASSPNRDRGPGINQPQHF. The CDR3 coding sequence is TGTGCCAGCAGCCCGAATAGGGACAGGGGGCCCGGGATAAATCAGCCCCAGCATTTT.

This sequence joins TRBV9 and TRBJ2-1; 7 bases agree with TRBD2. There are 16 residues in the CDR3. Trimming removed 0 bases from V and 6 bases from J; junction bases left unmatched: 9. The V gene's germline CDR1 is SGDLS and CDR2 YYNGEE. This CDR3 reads CASSVVRASGLNEQFF. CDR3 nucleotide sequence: TGTGCCAGCAGCGTAGTTAGGGCTAGCGGACTCAATGAGCAGTTCTTC. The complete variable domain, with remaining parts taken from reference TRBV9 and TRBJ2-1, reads DSGVTQTPKHLITATGQRVTLRCSPRSGDLSVYWYQQSLDQGLQFLIQYYNGEERAKGNILERFSAQQFPDLHSELNLSSLELGDSALYFCASSVVRASGLNEQFFGPGTRLTVL.

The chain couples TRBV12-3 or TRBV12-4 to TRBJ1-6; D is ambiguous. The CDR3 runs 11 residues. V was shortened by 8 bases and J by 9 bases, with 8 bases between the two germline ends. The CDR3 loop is CASSDPSPLHF. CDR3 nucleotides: TGTGCCAGCTCTGATCCTTCACCCCTCCACTTT.

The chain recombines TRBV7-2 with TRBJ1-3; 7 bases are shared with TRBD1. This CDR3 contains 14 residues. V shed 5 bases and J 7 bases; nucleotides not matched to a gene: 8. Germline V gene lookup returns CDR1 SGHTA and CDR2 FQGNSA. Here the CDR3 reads CASSQDRERNTIYF. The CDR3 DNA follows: TGTGCCAGCAGCCAAGACAGGGAGAGGAACACCATATATTTT.

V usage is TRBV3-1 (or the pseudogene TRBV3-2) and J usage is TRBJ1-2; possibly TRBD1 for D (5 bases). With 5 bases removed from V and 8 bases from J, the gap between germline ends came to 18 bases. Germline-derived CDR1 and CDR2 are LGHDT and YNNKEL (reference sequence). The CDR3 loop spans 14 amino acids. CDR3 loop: CASSSLQGEGGYTF. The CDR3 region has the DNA TGTGCCAGCAGCTCACTTCAGGGCGAAGGGGGCTACACCTTC.

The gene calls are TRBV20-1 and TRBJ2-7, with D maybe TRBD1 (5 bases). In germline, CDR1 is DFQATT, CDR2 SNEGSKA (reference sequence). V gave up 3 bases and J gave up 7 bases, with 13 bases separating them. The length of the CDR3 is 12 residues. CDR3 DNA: TGCAGTGCTAGTCTTCCGGCAGGGGAGCAGTACTTC. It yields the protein CSASLPAGEQYF.

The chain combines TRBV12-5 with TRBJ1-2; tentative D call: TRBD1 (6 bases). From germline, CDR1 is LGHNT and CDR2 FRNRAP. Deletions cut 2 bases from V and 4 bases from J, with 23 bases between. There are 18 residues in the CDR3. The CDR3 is CASGLNYRASSVAYGYTF. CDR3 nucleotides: TGTGCTAGTGGTTTGAACTACAGGGCGAGCAGTGTTGCCTATGGCTACACCTTC.

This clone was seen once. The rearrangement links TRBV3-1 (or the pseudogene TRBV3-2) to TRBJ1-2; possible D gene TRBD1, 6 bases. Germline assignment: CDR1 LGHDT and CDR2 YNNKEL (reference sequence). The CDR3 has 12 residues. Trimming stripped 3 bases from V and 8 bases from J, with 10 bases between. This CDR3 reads CASSHQGFGYTF. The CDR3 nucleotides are TGTGCCAGCAGCCATCAGGGGTTCGGCTACACCTTC.

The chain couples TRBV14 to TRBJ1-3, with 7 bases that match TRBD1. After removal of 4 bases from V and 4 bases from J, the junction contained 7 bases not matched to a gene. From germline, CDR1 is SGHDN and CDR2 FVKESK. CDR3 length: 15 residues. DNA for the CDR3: TGTGCCAGCAGCCGCTACAGGGGAGGCGGAAACACCATATATTTT. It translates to CASSRYRGGGNTIYF.